This TCR beta chain was identified during a study of T cell repertoires in cytomegalovirus infection. Study details: Matching HLA type, along with CMV infection, was indicated by public TCR beta signatures. Study conclusions and caveats: Identification of carriers of CMV plus the relevant HLA was achieved through cumulative public TCR beta family frequency.

Per germline, CDR1 SEHNR and CDR2 FQNEAQ (reference sequence). This CDR3 has 14 amino acids. V shed 7 bases, J shed 4 bases, and the junction held 6 bases outside the gene matches. TCRdb itself ran the reads through MiXCR, one entry per CDR3 protein. The sample includes around 260,000 distinct CDR3 sequences, less than 9.5% of them seen just once. This clonotype occurred many times. Its antigen is as yet unknown. The TCR was taken from a human donor in good health (CMV status not recorded). Some clones in this sample may be carry-over from other donors' samples. This chain uses TRBV7-9 with TRBJ1-1; 10 bases fit TRBD1. The specimen was PBMCs. The CDR3 spells CASIDRGRSTEAFF. The CDR3 coding sequence is TGTGCCAGCATCGACAGGGGGCGCAGCACTGAAGCTTTCTTT.